This passage covers 6 T cell receptor beta chains from one sample sequenced in a study of T cell responses to AZD1222 COVID-19 vaccine. Assay used: immunoSEQ multiplex PCR; TCRdb lists only in-frame clones, some missing. The table lists around 140,000 clones, about 91% of them singletons. The sequencing used peripheral blood, collected 28 days after the second AZD1222 dose. The receptors were sampled from an adult who received the AZD1222 COVID-19 vaccine.

This chain joins TRBV30 and TRBJ2-3, with D maybe TRBD2 (6 bases). Germline V gene lookup returns CDR1 GTSNPN and CDR2 SVGIG (reference sequence). This CDR3 spans 13 amino acids. Trimming removed 4 bases at V and 7 bases at J, with 15 bases between. CDR3 residues: CAWTPRGANTQYF. DNA of the CDR3: TGTGCCTGGACCCCGCGGGGCGCAAATACGCAGTATTTT.

V gene TRBV21-1 combines with J gene TRBJ2-7; the D segment call TRBD2 is taken from the table without a DNA check. TRBV21-1 is a pseudogene segment. CDR3 length equals 17 residues. The DNA of the CDR3 is TGTGCCAGCAGCAGGGGACTAGCGGGAGTCGACTCCTACGAGCAGTACGTC. Residues: CASSRGLAGVDSYEQYV.

This chain joins TRBV11-2 and TRBJ1-2; no definite D call. Germline CDR1 reads SGHAT; CDR2 reads FQNNGV. This CDR3 spans 15 amino acids. V was cut by 2 bases and J by 0 bases, with 10 bases left in between. CDR3 DNA: TGTGCCAGCAGCTTACGAAGCGGTTCTAACTATGGCTACACCTTC. Amino acid sequence: CASSLRSGSNYGYTF. The full variable domain, completed using reference TRBV11-2 and TRBJ1-2, is EAGVAQSPRYKIIEKRQSVAFWCNPISGHATLYWYQQILGQGPKLLIQFQNNGVVDDSQLPKDRFSAERLKGVDSTLKIQPAKLEDSAVYLCASSLRSGSNYGYTFGSGTRLTVV.

J is TRBJ1-2 and V is TRBV5-1, with 8 bases fitting TRBD1. From germline, CDR1 is SGHRS and CDR2 YFSETQ. V lost 0 bases and J lost 12; bases outside the gene matches: 13. The CDR3 contains 15 residues. The CDR3: CASSLVGQGGSGDTF. CDR3 in DNA: TGCGCCAGCAGCTTGGTTGGACAGGGAGGTAGCGGCGACACCTTC.

The CDR3 protein is CASSDRTTGITEAFF. As DNA, the CDR3 is TGTGCCAGCAGCGACCGAACCACAGGGATCACTGAAGCTTTCTTT. The J gene is TRBJ1-1, the V gene TRBV7-9; D possibly corresponds to TRBD1 (6 bases). The CDR3 has 15 amino acids. Looked up from germline, CDR1 is SEHNR and CDR2 is FQNEAQ (reference sequence). V lost 5 bases and J 4 bases, leaving 17 bases between the germline ends.

The V and J genes are TRBV28 and TRBJ1-1; D unresolved. The germline gives CDR1 MDHEN, CDR2 SYDVKM. V lost 3 bases and J 1 base, leaving 15 bases between the germline ends. The CDR3 runs 16 residues. The CDR3 bases are TGTGCCAGCAGTTTGTCCCCCGGGCCCCAGAACACTGAAGCTTTCTTT. Encoded protein: CASSLSPGPQNTEAFF.